Presented here are 3 T cell receptor beta chains from one specimen sequenced in a study of early T cells in non-severe SARS-CoV-2 infection (dated by TCRdb to the early 2020s). The receptor library was made with 5' RACE. Sequenced on a NextSeq 500. TCRdb's own reprocessing of the public reads used fastp at Q25 and MiXCR and kept productive beta chains. Every CDR3 protein is listed once, alongside the most common genes and DNA of its rows. This sample comprises fewer than 120,000 distinct CDR3 sequences, roughly 12% of them detected only once. The top ten constitute less than 4.5% of the sample. The specimen comprised whole blood, sampled at baseline. The source is an adult who was a healthcare worker with PCR-confirmed SARS-CoV-2 infection or an uninfected control (not recorded which).

This clonotype was seen a few times. This chain uses TRBV9 with TRBJ2-7; 7 nucleotides agree with TRBD2. The V segment lost 3 bases and the J segment 6 bases; nucleotides outside the gene matches: 18. The CDR3 spans 17 residues. The germline gives CDR1 SGDLS, CDR2 YYNGEE. In nucleotides, the CDR3 is TGTGCCAGCAGCGAGAGAGGGGACTACAGTTACCTAGGCGAGCAGTACTTC. Translating gives CASSERGDYSYLGEQYF.

This clonotype showed up just a few times. This sequence joins TRBV12-3 or TRBV12-4 and TRBJ2-1; no clear D. This CDR3 has 13 residues. The ends were cut back, 5 bases at V and 5 bases at J, with 10 bases in the middle. CDR3 in amino acids: CASSPTRNNEQFF. For the CDR3, the DNA is TGTGCCAGCAGTCCTACACGGAACAATGAGCAGTTCTTC.

The rearrangement uses TRBV6-5 and TRBJ1-6; possible D gene TRBD1, 5 bases. Between the trimmed V and J ends, which lost 4 bases and 5 bases, there was a span of 12 bases. Germline V gene data show CDR1 as MNHEY and CDR2 as SVGAGI. The CDR3 length is 15 residues. The CDR3 protein is CASSFRQTNNSPLHF. CDR3 coding DNA: TGTGCCAGCAGTTTCCGACAGACCAATAATTCACCCCTCCACTTT.